One TCR beta chain is described in this entry. The record originates from a study of blood T cell repertoires in COVID-19. Looking at the study overall: Collection of acute and convalescent COVID-19 samples took place in the United States, Italy and Spain. Sample material is recorded as cDNA or gDNA derived from T cells, B-cell-depleted T cells, or PBMCs.

Germline values: CDR1 SGHDT, CDR2 YYEEEE. V gave up 1 base and J gave up 7 bases; unmatched junction bases: 11. The CDR3 is 16 residues long. Per the authors' pipeline: Estimated nucleated cell counts came from reference gene primer amplification. The protocol was immunoSEQ multiplex PCR, while the TCRdb copy is restricted to in-frame clones and leaves out a portion. Clone size and the V and J calls come from that table; the DNA yielded D and trimming. Among approximately 76,000 clones, about 89% were seen once, and the ten largest hold 10% to 15%. The chain joins TRBV5-6 to TRBJ2-3; 8 nucleotides agree with TRBD1. This sequence originates from a woman aged 60-70 years with acute or convalescent COVID-19. The source material was peripheral blood. Here the CDR3 reads CASSLTGQGVLNTQYF. Written as DNA, the CDR3 is TGTGCCAGCAGCTTGACCGGACAGGGAGTTTTAAATACGCAGTATTTT.